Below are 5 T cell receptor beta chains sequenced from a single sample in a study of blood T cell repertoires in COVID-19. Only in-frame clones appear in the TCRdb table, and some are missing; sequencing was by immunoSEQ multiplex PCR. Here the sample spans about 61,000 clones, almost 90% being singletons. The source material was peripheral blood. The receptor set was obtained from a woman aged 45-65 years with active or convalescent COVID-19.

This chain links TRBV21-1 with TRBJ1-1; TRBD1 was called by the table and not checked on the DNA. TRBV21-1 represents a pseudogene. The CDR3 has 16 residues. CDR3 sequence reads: CASSKGVDSPNTEAFF. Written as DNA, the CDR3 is TGTGCCAGCAGCAAAGGGGTGGACAGTCCGAACACTGAAGCTTTCTTT.

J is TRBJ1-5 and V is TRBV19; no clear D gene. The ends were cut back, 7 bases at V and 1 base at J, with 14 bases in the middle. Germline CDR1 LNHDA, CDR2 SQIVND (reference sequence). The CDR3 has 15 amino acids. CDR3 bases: TGTGCCAGTACAAGTAGCCAAGCGAGCAATCAGCCCCAGCATTTT. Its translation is CASTSSQASNQPQHF. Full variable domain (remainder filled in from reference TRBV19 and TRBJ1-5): DGGITQSPKYLFRKEGQNVTLSCEQNLNHDAMYWYRQDPGQGLRLIYYSQIVNDFQKGDIAEGYSVSREKKESFPLTVTSAQKNPTAFYLCASTSSQASNQPQHFGDGTRLSIL.

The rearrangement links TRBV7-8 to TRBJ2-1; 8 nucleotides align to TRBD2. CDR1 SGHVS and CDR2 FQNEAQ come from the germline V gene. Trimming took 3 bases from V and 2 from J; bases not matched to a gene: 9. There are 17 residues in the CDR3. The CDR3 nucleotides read TGTGCCAGCAGCTTGCTACTAGCGGACGTACCCTACAATGAGCAGTTCTTC. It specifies CASSLLLADVPYNEQFF.

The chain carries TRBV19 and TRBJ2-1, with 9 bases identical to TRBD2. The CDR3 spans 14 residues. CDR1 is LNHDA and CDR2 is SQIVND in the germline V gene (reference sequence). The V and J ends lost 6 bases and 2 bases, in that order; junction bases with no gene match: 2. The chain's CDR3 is CASRAGGAYNEQFF. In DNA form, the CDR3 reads TGTGCCAGTAGGGCGGGAGGGGCCTACAATGAGCAGTTCTTC. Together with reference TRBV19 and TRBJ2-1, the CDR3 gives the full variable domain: DGGITQSPKYLFRKEGQNVTLSCEQNLNHDAMYWYRQDPGQGLRLIYYSQIVNDFQKGDIAEGYSVSREKKESFPLTVTSAQKNPTAFYLCASRAGGAYNEQFFGPGTRLTVL.

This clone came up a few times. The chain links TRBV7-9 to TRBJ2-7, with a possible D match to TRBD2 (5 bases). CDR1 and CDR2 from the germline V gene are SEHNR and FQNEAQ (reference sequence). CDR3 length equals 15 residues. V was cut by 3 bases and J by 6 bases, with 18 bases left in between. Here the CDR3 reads CASSFGSTPQREQYF. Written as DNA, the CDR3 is TGTGCCAGCAGCTTTGGGAGTACTCCTCAACGCGAGCAGTACTTC.